The present entry profiles one TCR beta chain with its context. It lacks a known antigen. Base quality data are lacking; no much larger clone is found one base away. This record belongs to a study of blood T cell repertoires in COVID-19 (dated by TCRdb to about 2020). Regarding the study in general: Samples from collaborators originated in the United States, Italy and Spain and spanned both the acute and convalescent phases of COVID-19. The prospective study material was composed of cDNA or gDNA derived from T cells, B-cell-depleted T cells, or PBMCs. The dataset comprised deeply sampled blood TCRbeta repertoires from subjects exposed to, actively infected with, or recovered from COVID-19. A freely available public database, intended as a resource for researchers studying the immune response to SARS-CoV-2, is where the repertoires were released. The samples were drawn from the first 160 participants of the ongoing ImmuneRACE study and from 950 to 1,500 subjects provided by 6 global collaborators. The sample metadata nearly always contained a de-identified subject ID, COVID-19 status, age in years and sex. Where available, HLA class I and class II types were taken from metadata supplied by the sample provider and were not determined by assay-based typing.

General findings and caveats noted by the study authors: The quantity of clinical and demographic metadata differed by source and by participant and was supplied without curation.

TCRbeta CDR3 regions were amplified from genomic DNA by means of the immunoSEQ Assay, a bias-controlled multiplex PCR. The original methods were these. Within the assay, amplification of reference gene primers was used to estimate how many nucleated cells each sample contained. To quantify the absolute abundance of each unique TCRbeta CDR3 rearrangement, sequence reads were collapsed and filtered. Productive Simpson clonality was computed per sample as the square root of Simpson's diversity index over productive rearrangements. The immuneACCESS repertoire file appears here via TCRdb, limited to in-frame rearrangements. These files lack a portion of the clones; in checked studies, under half of the deficit traces to unresolved V genes, and the cause of the others is not known. The DNA was the basis for D and trimming; V, J and clone size are from that table. The sample table shows some 320,000 clones, and 87% are seen once. The ten biggest clones cover over 4% of the sample.

Participants in the prospective study were aged 18 to 89 years, lived in under 30 United States geographic areas, and enrolled through a virtual design. In the prospective study, participants were assigned to cohorts based on the clinical history participants reported in a screening survey and a study questionnaire. For ImmuneRACE Cohort 3, a participant was defined as recovered based on two consecutive negative NP/OP PCR tests, clearance by a healthcare professional, or resolution of symptoms. Each participant in the prospective study had whole blood, serum and a nasopharyngeal or oropharyngeal swab collected by mobile phlebotomists. Participants in the prospective study had the option to provide additional blood draws and questionnaires over an approximately 2-month period. Before DNA extraction, prospective study blood samples were shipped either frozen or at room temperature. From a lookup of the germline V gene, CDR1 and CDR2 are ENHRY and SYGVKD. V has 4 bases trimmed and J has 0 bases trimmed; junction bases matching no gene number 3. The cysteine opens and the phenylalanine closes a CDR3 of 14 amino acids. The read is trimmed to its CDR3 DNA, 42 bases read in frame from base 1.

Sequenced sample: PBMCs or T cells enriched from blood (not recorded which). The rearranged segments are TRBV10-3 and TRBJ2-7; 7 bases in the junction line up with TRBD1. The sequence derives from a woman between 25 and 40 years old who had recovered from COVID-19. The CDR3 protein: CAISVGQLSYEQYF. The bases are TGTGCCATCAGTGTGGGACAGCTCTCCTACGAGCAGTACTTC.